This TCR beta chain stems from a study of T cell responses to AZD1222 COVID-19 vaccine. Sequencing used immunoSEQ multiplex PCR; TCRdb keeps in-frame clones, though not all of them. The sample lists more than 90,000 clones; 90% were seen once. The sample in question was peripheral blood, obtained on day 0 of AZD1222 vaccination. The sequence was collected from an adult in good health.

CDR3 sequence: CASSAEYNEQFF. The CDR3 DNA sequence: TGTGCCAGCAGCGCAGAATACAATGAGCAGTTCTTC. V is TRBV3-1 (or the pseudogene TRBV3-2) and J is TRBJ2-1; D is unclear. Trimming removed 5 bases at V and 4 bases at J, with 6 bases between. The CDR3 is 12 residues long. Germline V lookup: CDR1 LGHDT, CDR2 YNNKEL (reference sequence).